This T cell receptor beta chain was obtained from a study of patients and donors after allogeneic stem cell transplantation. CDR1 is SQVTM, CDR2 ANQGSEA, per germline. The CDR3 length is 13 residues. Trimming removed 4 bases from V and 1 base from J, with 10 bases in between. TCRdb called the RT-PCR reads again in MiXCR, with one record for every CDR3 protein. This table has some 880,000 distinct CDR3 sequences, 18% appearing once. The source is a human donor who was either an allogeneic HSCT recipient or a stem cell or donor lymphocyte infusion donor (not recorded which). It is not recorded whose cells these are; they may come from a transplant donor. This chain uses TRBV29-1 with TRBJ1-2, with a tentative D call TRBD1 (6 bases). The sample comprised blood, either unsorted or a sorted T cell fraction (not recorded which). CDR3 region: CSVGAGVNYGYTF. In DNA, the CDR3 is TGCAGCGTTGGGGCAGGGGTTAACTATGGCTACACCTTC.